A single sample is the source of the 18 T cell receptor beta chains below, sequenced in a study of yellow fever vaccine responses in identical twins. One entry per CDR3 protein results from TCRdb running MiXCR on the RT-PCR reads. The data contain under 20,000 distinct CDR3 sequences, roughly 75% of them seen just once; the ten biggest clones take up 2.2%. The material sequenced was T cells from blood (PBMCs), unsorted or a sorted subset (not recorded which), taken before or after yellow fever vaccination (not recorded which). These receptors all stem from a woman in her late teens or twenties who received the yellow fever vaccine.

The chain employs TRBV11-3 and TRBJ1-1; no clear D gene. Per the germline V gene, CDR1 is SGHNT and CDR2 is YENEEA. Deletions cut 1 base from V and 8 bases from J, with 14 bases between. The CDR3 runs 14 residues. The CDR3 here is CASSLGFTGSEAFF. The CDR3 DNA follows: TGTGCCAGCAGCTTAGGGTTTACGGGTTCAGAAGCTTTCTTT.

This rearrangement joins TRBV15 to TRBJ2-7, with D uncertain. Trimming removed 3 bases at V and 7 bases at J, with 10 bases between. Germline V lookup: CDR1 LNHNV, CDR2 YYDKDF (reference sequence). The CDR3 has 12 amino acids. This CDR3 reads CATSRGLGEQYV. Written as DNA, the CDR3 is TGTGCCACCAGCAGGGGGTTAGGGGAGCAGTACGTC.

The V and J genes are TRBV29-1 and TRBJ1-1; D is unresolved. The CDR3 length is 12 residues. Trimming removed 7 bases at V and 0 bases at J, with 9 bases between. CDR1 is SQVTM, CDR2 ANQGSEA, per germline. The CDR3 sequence: CSGGELNTEAFF. CDR3 DNA sequence: TGCAGCGGCGGAGAGTTGAACACTGAAGCTTTCTTT. The full variable domain, with the rest looked up from reference TRBV29-1 and TRBJ1-1, is SAVISQKPSRDICQRGTSLTIQCQVDSQVTMMFWYRQQPGQSLTLIATANQGSEATYESGFVIDKFPISRPNLTFSTLTVSNMSPEDSSIYLCSGGELNTEAFFGQGTRLTVV.

The chain employs TRBV13 and TRBJ2-1; D may be TRBD2 (6 bases). V lost 1 base, J lost 3 bases, and 10 bases lay in between. CDR3 length: 15 residues. CDR1 is PRHDT, CDR2 FYEKMQ, per germline (reference sequence). CDR3 sequence reads: CASSLVKGGYNEQFF. DNA of the CDR3: TGTGCCAGCAGCTTAGTGAAGGGAGGCTACAATGAGCAGTTCTTC.

This rearrangement joins TRBV20-1 to TRBJ2-3; TRBD2 aligns across 7 bases. J lost 0 bases, V lost 6 bases, and 6 bases had no gene match. This CDR3 has 14 residues. The germline CDR1 and CDR2 sequences are DFQATT and SNEGSKA (reference sequence). The CDR3 DNA reads TGCAGTGCACGACTAGCCCTGAGCACAGATACGCAGTATTTT. As protein: CSARLALSTDTQYF.

V and J are TRBV7-9 and TRBJ2-3; no clear D. Trimming removed 0 bases at V and 4 bases at J, with 11 bases between. The CDR3 covers 15 residues. Germline CDR1 is SEHNR and CDR2 is FQNEAQ (reference sequence). As DNA, the CDR3 is TGTGCCAGCAGCTTAGCGCTTGGGGTTTCAGATACGCAGTATTTT. This encodes CASSLALGVSDTQYF.

CDR3 loop: CASSPPNYGYTF. The DNA for the CDR3 is TGTGCCAGCAGTCCCCCTAACTATGGCTACACCTTC. The chain couples TRBV2 to TRBJ1-2; D gene unclear. The CDR3 covers 12 residues. Deletions cut 5 bases from V and 0 bases from J, with 4 bases between. Germline CDR1 is SNHLY and CDR2 is FYNNEI.

This clonotype was recorded once. The genes are TRBV13 and TRBJ2-1, with unresolved D. CDR3 length equals 11 residues. V lost 6 bases and J lost 10, with 10 bases in between. Germline loops: CDR1 PRHDT, CDR2 FYEKMQ (reference sequence). As DNA, the CDR3 is TGTGCCAGCAGTACCCCTTCCGAGCAGTTCTTC. This translates into CASSTPSEQFF.

This chain connects TRBV7-3 to TRBJ2-1, with TRBD2 identical over 10 bases. Unmatched junction bases numbered 8, after V lost 0 bases and J lost 9 bases. The germline CDR1 and CDR2 sequences are SGHTA and FQGTGA. The CDR3 length is 16 residues. The CDR3 loop is CASSLTLLAGWSEQFF. The CDR3 bases are TGTGCCAGCAGCTTAACGCTACTAGCGGGATGGAGTGAGCAGTTCTTC.

V is TRBV18 and J is TRBJ1-6; D unresolved. The CDR3 has 12 amino acids. Trimming removed 5 bases at V and 7 bases at J, with 6 bases between. CDR1 and CDR2 from the germline V gene are KGHSH and LQKENI. The CDR3 here is CASSSGNSPLHF. In DNA, the CDR3 is TGTGCCAGCTCATCGGGGAATTCACCCCTCCACTTT.

The rearrangement joins TRBV7-3 to TRBJ2-1; D not certain. The germline gives CDR1 SGHTA, CDR2 FQGTGA. This CDR3 comprises 14 residues. V was cut by 7 bases and J by 4 bases, with 14 bases left in between. The CDR3 DNA reads as TGTGCCAGCACCCCGATCAAGGCTTACAATGAGCAGTTCTTC. It is translated as CASTPIKAYNEQFF.

The table lists this clonotype with a few counts. V usage is TRBV7-7 and J usage is TRBJ2-2, with D perhaps given as TRBD1 or TRBD2 (6 bases each). Germline V CDR1 and CDR2: SSHAT, FNYEAQ (reference sequence). This CDR3 spans 15 amino acids. V gave up 3 bases and J gave up 5 bases, with 13 bases separating them. The CDR3 DNA reads TGTGCCAGCAGCTTGGGGGGCGCAGGTACCGGGGAGCTGTTTTTT. Translating it yields CASSLGGAGTGELFF.

The gene calls are TRBV5-1 and TRBJ2-7, with D perhaps TRBD1 (6 bases). The CDR3 has 13 residues. V was shortened by 0 bases and J by 6 bases, with 10 bases between the two germline ends. The germline V gene has CDR1 SGHRS and CDR2 YFSETQ. As DNA, the CDR3 is TGCGCCAGCAGCTTGGTACAGGGATTCGAGCAGTACTTC. Its translation is CASSLVQGFEQYF. Drawing the rest from reference TRBV5-1 and TRBJ2-7, the complete variable domain is KAGVTQTPRYLIKTRGQQVTLSCSPISGHRSVSWYQQTPGQGLQFLFEYFSETQRNKGNFPGRFSGRQFSNSRSEMNVSTLELGDSALYLCASSLVQGFEQYFGPGTRLTVT.

The chain couples TRBV11-1 to TRBJ2-1; tentatively, D is TRBD1 or TRBD2 (5 bases each). The CDR3 loop spans 13 amino acids. Per the germline V gene, CDR1 is SGHAT and CDR2 is FQDESV (reference sequence). Trimming took off 5 bases at V and 4 bases at J, with 9 bases between the two ends. CDR3 nucleotides: TGTGCCAGCAGCCAGGGACGGTACAATGAGCAGTTCTTC. Translation gives CASSQGRYNEQFF.

The V and J genes are TRBV18 and TRBJ1-2; no reliable D call. The CDR3 is 14 residues long. CDR1 is KGHSH and CDR2 is LQKENI in the germline V gene. V lost 6 bases, J lost 8 bases, and 19 bases lay in between. The CDR3 nucleotides are TGTGCCAGCTCGAAGCTCGGGGAGGGCGGAGGCTACACCTTC. Translation: CASSKLGEGGGYTF.

The CDR3 sequence: CAISKDIEGTQYF. The CDR3 DNA reads as TGTGCCATCAGCAAAGACATCGAGGGGACCCAGTACTTC. The V gene is TRBV10-3, the J gene TRBJ2-5, with D perhaps TRBD2 (5 bases). The CDR3 contains 13 residues. The V and J ends lost 6 bases and 7 bases respectively, with 15 bases between them. Germline lookup yields CDR1 ENHRY and CDR2 SYGVKD.

The chain links TRBV20-1 to TRBJ2-7; TRBD1 might be the D (7 bases). The CDR3 contains 13 residues. V was pared by 3 bases and J by 3 bases, with 12 bases between. Germline values: CDR1 DFQATT, CDR2 SNEGSKA (reference sequence). The CDR3 nucleotides read TGCAGTGCTAGGCGGGACAGACTCTACGAGCAGTACTTC. It yields the protein CSARRDRLYEQYF.

V gene TRBV6-5 combines with J gene TRBJ1-5, with 9 bases fitting TRBD1. J lost 7 bases, V lost 4 bases, and 5 bases had no gene match. The CDR3 is made up of 14 amino acids. The germline CDR1 and CDR2 sequences are MNHEY and SVGAGI. The CDR3 region has the DNA TGTGCCAGCAGTTTTGGACAGGGGTTACAGCCCCAGCATTTT. It translates to CASSFGQGLQPQHF.